This T cell receptor beta chain is from a study of blood T cell repertoires in COVID-19. Study details: COVID-19 samples, acute and convalescent, were from the United States, Italy and Spain. PBMCs, B-cell-depleted T cells, or T cells provided the cDNA or gDNA that made up the material.

This clone was observed a handful of times. Authors' processing steps: Estimated nucleated cell counts came from reference gene primer amplification. Data came from immunoSEQ multiplex PCR; TCRdb stores just in-frame clones and leaves some out. V, J and clone size are taken as reported in that table, and D and trimming were inferred from the DNA itself. The sample shows over 150,000 clones, roughly nine tenths of them seen only once. V dropped 4 bases and J dropped 3; count of bases not matched to a gene: 8. Germline V gene lookup returns CDR1 SGHRS and CDR2 YFSETQ. The CDR3 totals 15 residues. Sequencing was performed on peripheral blood. The TCR sequence derives from a middle-aged man with acute or convalescent COVID-19. The chain joins TRBV5-1 to TRBJ2-7; 9 bases fit TRBD1. CDR3: CASSPGTGFGYEQYF. The CDR3 DNA follows: TGCGCCAGCAGCCCGGGGACAGGGTTTGGCTACGAGCAGTACTTC.